These 30 T cell receptor beta chains originate from one sample sequenced in a study of T cell responses to AZD1222 COVID-19 vaccine. The method was immunoSEQ multiplex PCR; TCRdb's version includes in-frame clones alone and lacks a portion of them. The repertoire consists of about 150,000 clones, with around nine tenths occurring once and the leading ten covering less than 1.6%. The material was peripheral blood, obtained 28 days after the second AZD1222 dose. These receptors all come from an adult who received the AZD1222 COVID-19 vaccine.

The V and J genes are TRBV12-3 or TRBV12-4 and TRBJ1-3; no reliable D call. CDR3 length equals 12 residues. The V and J ends lost 8 bases and 3 bases respectively, with 8 bases between them. The CDR3 DNA reads TGTGCCAGCCCGGTTGTTGGAAACACCATATATTTT. Amino acids: CASPVVGNTIYF.

This clone was seen just once. The chain is built from TRBV5-1 and TRBJ2-5; TRBD1 matches 8 bases. Trimming took 3 bases from V and 2 from J; bases not matched to a gene: 6. Germline V gene lookup returns CDR1 SGHRS and CDR2 YFSETQ. The length of the CDR3 is 15 residues. CDR3 bases: TGCGCCAGCAGCTCATACGGACAGGGACAAGAGACCCAGTACTTC. Translation gives CASSSYGQGQETQYF. The variable domain in full, with the rest retrieved from reference TRBV5-1 and TRBJ2-5, is KAGVTQTPRYLIKTRGQQVTLSCSPISGHRSVSWYQQTPGQGLQFLFEYFSETQRNKGNFPGRFSGRQFSNSRSEMNVSTLELGDSALYLCASSSYGQGQETQYFGPGTRLLVL.

V and J are TRBV14 and TRBJ2-6, with D unresolved. This CDR3 has 17 residues. V gave up 5 bases and J gave up 0 bases, with 14 bases separating them. Germline lookup yields CDR1 SGHDN and CDR2 FVKESK. The CDR3 is CASSSEVGISGANVLTF. DNA of the CDR3: TGTGCCAGCAGCTCGGAAGTGGGGATCTCTGGGGCCAACGTCCTGACTTTC.

The chain combines TRBV2 with TRBJ2-1, with 10 nucleotides matching TRBD2. The V gene's germline CDR1 is SNHLY and CDR2 FYNNEI. V shed 3 bases, J shed 6 bases, and the junction held 5 bases outside the gene matches. This CDR3 is built from 15 residues. CDR3 loop: CASSDSGRAGNEQFF. Here the CDR3 DNA reads TGTGCCAGCAGTGACAGCGGGAGGGCTGGCAATGAGCAGTTCTTC.

This clone has only one observation. The junction departs from the called germline gene at one end, perhaps through a read error. The gene calls are TRBV11-3 and TRBJ2-7, with 9 bases aligning to TRBD2. Germline V gives CDR1 SGHNT, CDR2 YENEEA. The CDR3 has 15 amino acids. The CDR3 protein is CARSSRGGGEYEQYF. The CDR3 DNA reads as TGTGCCCGCAGCTCGCGGGGGGGCGGGGAATACGAGCAGTACTTC.

The J gene is TRBJ2-7, the V gene TRBV14, with D perhaps matching TRBD1 (6 bases). The CDR3 loop spans 13 amino acids. The germline V gene has CDR1 SGHDN and CDR2 FVKESK. Trimming cost V 5 bases and J 5 bases, with 13 bases left between them. CDR3 DNA: TGTGCCAGCAGCAGACAGGCGGGTAACGAGCAGTACTTC. This translates into CASSRQAGNEQYF.

V and J are TRBV18 and TRBJ1-2; D is unclear. The V gene's germline CDR1 is KGHSH and CDR2 LQKENI. The V and J ends lost 2 bases and 4 bases respectively, with 23 bases between them. This CDR3 is built from 18 residues. Here the CDR3 reads CASSPTASRQNPLYGYTF. The DNA for the CDR3 is TGTGCCAGCTCACCAACAGCCTCTCGGCAGAACCCTCTCTATGGCTACACCTTC.

The chain links TRBV4-2 to TRBJ1-4; maybe TRBD1 (5 bases). Trimming pared 4 bases from V and 8 bases from J, leaving 20 bases between. Germline CDR1 LGHNA, CDR2 YNFKEQ. This CDR3 is 16 amino acids long. CDR3 amino acids: CASSPVVSGYTEKLFF. The CDR3 coding sequence is TGTGCCAGCAGCCCCGTGGTTTCAGGGTATACCGAAAAACTGTTTTTT.

With respect to this clone: This sample also contains other DNA sequences that code for the same CDR3. This rearrangement joins TRBV9 to TRBJ2-7; D uncertain. The germline V and J ends were trimmed by 0 bases and 1 base, with 8 bases remaining between them. Germline values: CDR1 SGDLS, CDR2 YYNGEE. This CDR3 contains 14 residues. The CDR3 region is CASSVVDGSYEQYF. The CDR3 DNA reads TGTGCCAGCAGCGTAGTAGACGGATCCTACGAGCAGTACTTC.

The V and J genes are TRBV4-1 and TRBJ1-3; 7 bases agree with TRBD1. V lost 3 bases and J lost 0; bases outside the gene matches: 8. Germline CDR1 reads MGHRA; CDR2 reads YSYEKL. CDR3 length: 17 amino acids. This CDR3 is CASSHPTGDPSGNTIYF. Written as DNA, the CDR3 is TGCGCCAGCAGCCATCCCACAGGGGATCCCTCTGGAAACACCATATATTTT.

V gene TRBV7-8 combines with J gene TRBJ1-2; D unclear. Trimming removed 1 base from V and 4 bases from J, with 19 bases in between. The CDR3 runs to 17 residues. The germline V gene encodes CDR1 SGHVS and CDR2 FQNEAQ. The DNA for the CDR3 is TGTGCCAGCAGCTTAGAAGGTGCGCCGGGCCCGGCCTATGGCTACACCTTC. Its protein is CASSLEGAPGPAYGYTF.

The chain links TRBV25-1 to TRBJ1-1; D uncertain. The CDR3 is made up of 12 amino acids. Trimming left V 3 bases short and J 1 base short, with 3 bases between. CDR1 is MGHDK and CDR2 is SYGVNS in the germline V gene. CDR3 sequence reads: CASSDKNTEAFF. The DNA for the CDR3 is TGTGCCAGCAGTGATAAGAACACTGAAGCTTTCTTT.

The CDR3 spells CASSTRTGLNTEAFF. Written as DNA, the CDR3 is TGTGCCAGCAGCACAAGGACAGGCCTGAACACTGAAGCTTTCTTT. This sequence joins TRBV9 and TRBJ1-1; 7 bases agree with TRBD1. The ends lost 4 bases at V and 0 bases at J; junction bases unmatched: 6. Germline assignment: CDR1 SGDLS and CDR2 YYNGEE. This CDR3 is 15 amino acids long.

This sequence joins TRBV10-2 and TRBJ1-5; D remains unclear. Germline V lookup: CDR1 WSHSY, CDR2 SAAADI. Trimming pared 6 bases from V and 6 bases from J, leaving 18 bases between. CDR3 length: 15 residues. CDR3 nucleotides: TGCGCCAGCAGAGGCAGGCGTTTCAACCTTCAGCCCCAGCATTTT. Translation gives CASRGRRFNLQPQHF.

This chain links TRBV20-1 with TRBJ1-1; D gene unclear. Trimming removed 3 bases at V and 2 bases at J, with 10 bases between. This CDR3 is built from 13 residues. Germline V lookup: CDR1 DFQATT, CDR2 SNEGSKA (reference sequence). The CDR3 is CSASPGANTEAFF. CDR3 bases: TGCAGTGCTAGTCCGGGAGCAAACACTGAAGCTTTCTTT.

The J gene is TRBJ2-1, the V gene TRBV7-9, with 9 bases aligning to TRBD2. V lost 8 bases, J lost 5 bases, and 4 bases stayed unmatched. The CDR3 is made up of 13 amino acids. Germline assignment: CDR1 SEHNR and CDR2 FQNEAQ (reference sequence). The CDR3: CASAGGPHNEQFF. CDR3 DNA sequence: TGTGCCAGCGCGGGAGGGCCCCACAATGAGCAGTTCTTC.

This clone appeared a single time. The chain joins TRBV5-1 to TRBJ1-3, with D perhaps TRBD1 (5 bases). The CDR3 consists of 16 residues. CDR1 and CDR2 from the germline V gene are SGHRS and YFSETQ. Trimming took 7 bases from V and 8 from J, leaving 25 bases between them. CDR3 bases: TGCGCCAGCCCTACCGACCCGGGACCAGAAGGTTACACCATATATTTT. Its translation is CASPTDPGPEGYTIYF.

This chain uses TRBV3-1 (or the pseudogene TRBV3-2) with TRBJ1-2; maybe TRBD1 (5 bases). CDR3 size: 14 residues. The V end was cut by 7 bases, the J end by 0 bases, with 12 bases between. Germline CDR1 and CDR2: LGHDT and YNNKEL (reference sequence). The chain's CDR3 is CASNPGPSNYGYTF. The CDR3 coding sequence is TGTGCCAGCAACCCAGGGCCCTCTAACTATGGCTACACCTTC.

J is TRBJ2-7 and V is TRBV18; TRBD2 matches 10 bases. V dropped 6 bases and J dropped 2; count of bases not matched to a gene: 7. CDR1 is KGHSH, CDR2 LQKENI, per germline. The CDR3 extends over 15 amino acids. The CDR3 is CASSPGLAATYEQYF. The CDR3 nucleotides read TGTGCCAGCTCCCCAGGACTAGCGGCAACCTACGAGCAGTACTTC.

This clone was counted once. This chain links TRBV12-3 or TRBV12-4 with TRBJ1-3; D gene ambiguous. The CDR3 length is 13 residues. V was trimmed by 4 bases and J by 4 bases, leaving 8 bases between them. The DNA for the CDR3 is TGTGCCAGCAGTTCCCGAGCCGGAAACACCATATATTTT. This codes for CASSSRAGNTIYF.

The J gene is TRBJ2-7, the V gene TRBV18; D is uncertain. V was trimmed by 3 bases and J by 2 bases, leaving 8 bases between them. Germline loops: CDR1 KGHSH, CDR2 LQKENI. CDR3 length equals 13 residues. The CDR3, as DNA: TGTGCCAGCTCACCTAGTATCACCTACGAGCAGTACTTC. Protein sequence: CASSPSITYEQYF.

The chain links TRBV18 to TRBJ2-1; 10 bases are a match to TRBD2. Germline values: CDR1 KGHSH, CDR2 LQKENI. CDR3 length equals 16 residues. V gave up 3 bases and J gave up 6 bases; unmatched junction bases: 8. CDR3 region: CASSPQTSGDGNEQFF. CDR3 DNA: TGTGCCAGCTCACCCCAAACTAGCGGGGACGGCAATGAGCAGTTCTTC.

The chain's CDR3 is CASRSGRNNEQFF. The CDR3 DNA reads as TGTGCCAGCAGATCCGGACGGAACAATGAGCAGTTCTTC. The V gene is TRBV27, the J gene TRBJ2-1; no reliable D call. Germline CDR1 is MNHEY and CDR2 is SMNVEV (reference sequence). Trimming cost V 6 bases and J 5 bases, with 11 bases left between them. The CDR3 covers 13 residues.

The CDR3, as DNA: TGTGCCAGCAGCCTAAGCCGGGTGCTTTATAATTCACCCCTCCACTTT. It specifies CASSLSRVLYNSPLHF. The chain links TRBV11-2 to TRBJ1-6; no clear D gene. The V gene lost 5 bases and the J gene lost 4 bases, with 15 bases spanning the gap. The CDR3 is 16 amino acids. Germline V gives CDR1 SGHAT, CDR2 FQNNGV.

This clone has just a few counts. J is TRBJ2-7 and V is TRBV5-6; 10 positions match TRBD1. CDR1 and CDR2 (germline): SGHDT, YYEEEE. The V and J ends lost 2 bases and 3 bases, in that order; junction bases with no gene match: 8. The CDR3 is 16 residues long. The CDR3 nucleotides are TGTGCCAGCAGCTTTAGGGGACAGGGGAGATACTACGAGCAGTACTTC. This gives the protein CASSFRGQGRYYEQYF.

This clone was observed a single time. V gene TRBV7-2 combines with J gene TRBJ2-5, with a weak D call TRBD2 (5 bases). V gave up 5 bases and J gave up 2 bases, with 15 bases separating them. The CDR3 consists of 15 residues. Germline CDR1 reads SGHTA; CDR2 reads FQGNSA. The CDR3 here is CASSRTGVKQETQYF. CDR3 DNA sequence: TGTGCCAGCAGCCGGACTGGGGTCAAACAAGAGACCCAGTACTTC.

The CDR3, as DNA: TGTGCCAGCAGCGTGGAGACAGGGGCCTATGGCTACACCTTC. Amino acid sequence: CASSVETGAYGYTF. This chain connects TRBV9 to TRBJ1-2; 8 nucleotides agree with TRBD1. The ends lost 2 bases at V and 4 bases at J; junction bases unmatched: 4. CDR1 and CDR2 (germline): SGDLS, YYNGEE. This CDR3 is 14 amino acids long.

The chain links TRBV19 to TRBJ1-1, with 8 bases matching TRBD1. This CDR3 comprises 15 residues. Looked up from germline, CDR1 is LNHDA and CDR2 is SQIVND (reference sequence). With V trimmed by 5 bases and J by 5 bases, 10 bases remained unmatched. CDR3 region: CASSPRDRTGTEAFF. CDR3 nucleotides: TGTGCCAGTAGTCCCCGGGACAGGACTGGTACTGAAGCTTTCTTT.

A single count supports this clone. The CDR3 DNA sequence: TGTGCCAGCAGCCAAGCAATAGCGGGAGTTACCTACGAGCAGTACTTC. This encodes CASSQAIAGVTYEQYF. The rearrangement links TRBV4-2 to TRBJ2-7, with 9 bases identical to TRBD2. V lost 1 base and J lost 2; bases outside the gene matches: 6. Germline V CDR1 and CDR2: LGHNA, YNFKEQ. There are 16 residues in the CDR3.

V and J are TRBV7-9 and TRBJ2-1; a weak D match, TRBD2 (6 bases). CDR3 length: 14 residues. Germline V lookup: CDR1 SEHNR, CDR2 FQNEAQ (reference sequence). The ends were cut back, 5 bases at V and 3 bases at J, with 11 bases in the middle. CDR3 amino acids: CASSPGRHYNEQFF. CDR3 DNA: TGTGCCAGCAGCCCCGGGAGACACTACAATGAGCAGTTCTTC.